The 29 T cell receptor beta chains below come from one sample, sequenced in a study of cytomegalovirus exposure and HLA in healthy donors. Some clones are missing from TCRdb's copy, which holds only in-frame ones; the method was immunoSEQ multiplex PCR. The sample holds roughly 220,000 clones, 80% to 95% seen once. Source material: PBMCs. These receptors originate from a woman aged 18 to 35 in good health and CMV-seronegative.

The rearrangement joins TRBV15 to TRBJ2-1, with D unclear. Germline V lookup: CDR1 LNHNV, CDR2 YYDKDF (reference sequence). This CDR3 contains 13 residues. Trimming cost V 1 base and J 6 bases, with 7 bases left between them. The CDR3 protein is CATSRVAINEQFF. The CDR3 bases are TGTGCCACCAGCAGAGTAGCTATCAATGAGCAGTTCTTC.

The genes are TRBV16 and TRBJ2-7, with a weak D call TRBD1 (5 bases). The CDR3 consists of 14 residues. Germline-derived CDR1 and CDR2 are KGHSY and FQNENV. Trimming pared 5 bases from V and 3 bases from J, leaving 14 bases between. CDR3 sequence reads: CASSDHRTLYEQYF. CDR3 nucleotides: TGTGCCAGCAGCGATCACAGGACCCTCTACGAGCAGTACTTC. Supplemented by reference TRBV16 and TRBJ2-7, the full variable domain reads GEEVAQTPKHLVRGEGQKAKLYCAPIKGHSYVFWYQQVLKNEFKFLISFQNENVFDETGMPKERFSAKCLPNSPCSLEIQATKLEDSAVYFCASSDHRTLYEQYFGPGTRLTVT.

V usage is TRBV18 and J usage is TRBJ1-5; 8 bases map to TRBD1. Per the germline V gene, CDR1 is KGHSH and CDR2 is LQKENI. The CDR3 is 18 residues long. With V trimmed by 1 base and J by 3 bases, 11 bases remained unmatched. The CDR3 bases are TGTGCCAGCTCACCACGGGGTGGACAGGGCCCCTACAATCAGCCCCAGCATTTT. Translated: CASSPRGGQGPYNQPQHF.

The chain carries TRBV15 and TRBJ1-4; TRBD1 matches at 8 bases. The CDR3 contains 15 residues. Losses at the gene ends were 6 bases for V and 1 base for J; bases not matched to a gene: 4. Per the germline V gene, CDR1 is LNHNV and CDR2 is YYDKDF (reference sequence). CDR3 DNA: TGTGCCACCAGTTCAGGGGGCGGAACTAATGAAAAACTGTTTTTT. Translating it yields CATSSGGGTNEKLFF.

This chain joins TRBV7-3 and TRBJ2-1; 14 nucleotides align to TRBD2. In germline, CDR1 is SGHTA, CDR2 FQGTGA. The ends lost 4 bases at V and 13 bases at J; junction bases unmatched: 12. The CDR3 is 16 residues long. The CDR3 loop is CASSSLTSGRAFEQFF. The CDR3 nucleotides read TGTGCCAGCAGCTCCCTGACTAGCGGGAGGGCCTTCGAACAGTTCTTC.

This chain joins TRBV5-1 and TRBJ2-7; perhaps TRBD1 as D (6 bases). CDR3 length: 15 residues. Per the germline V gene, CDR1 is SGHRS and CDR2 is YFSETQ. Trimming stripped 1 base from V and 2 bases from J, with 13 bases between. CDR3 residues: CASSLITGYTYEQYF. CDR3 DNA sequence: TGCGCCAGCAGCTTGATTACAGGGTATACCTACGAGCAGTACTTC.

This clone was picked up one time. The chain links TRBV9 to TRBJ2-7, with unresolved D. The CDR3 is made up of 14 amino acids. Germline V CDR1 and CDR2: SGDLS, YYNGEE. Trimming removed 3 bases from V and 2 bases from J, with 12 bases in between. Here the CDR3 DNA reads TGTGCCAGCAGCGCAGGTGATTTGGCCTACGAGCAGTACTTC. Encoded protein: CASSAGDLAYEQYF.

V is TRBV4-1 and J is TRBJ1-2, with D hard to call. V dropped 4 bases and J dropped 4 bases, with 16 bases sitting between them. The CDR3 runs to 15 residues. Germline V CDR1 and CDR2: MGHRA, YSYEKL. The CDR3 here is CASSLPDGRFYGYTF. The CDR3, as DNA: TGCGCCAGCAGCCTCCCGGACGGGAGATTCTATGGCTACACCTTC.

The chain couples TRBV7-9 to TRBJ2-2, with 10 bases identical to TRBD1. Trimming cost V 4 bases and J 6 bases; bases outside gene matches: 14. The CDR3 contains 18 residues. CDR1 is SEHNR and CDR2 is FQNEAQ in the germline V gene (reference sequence). The CDR3 DNA reads as TGTGCCAGCAGCTCCAGTCTTGTGGGACAGGGGTCAGCCGGGGAGCTGTTTTTT. It specifies CASSSSLVGQGSAGELFF.

As to this clone: A read error may account for a junction end that differs from germline. The chain links TRBV30 to TRBJ2-7; D may be TRBD1 (7 bases). CDR1 is GTSNPN and CDR2 is SVGIG in the germline V gene (reference sequence). The CDR3 loop spans 13 amino acids. DNA for the CDR3: TGTGCCTGGAGTCTCGCAGGGGGTGGCAGGGGGGACTTC. Translated: CAWSLAGGGRGDF.

V and J are TRBV2 and TRBJ2-1; weak D call: TRBD2 (5 bases). The V end was cut by 6 bases, the J end by 5 bases, with 17 bases between. Germline-derived CDR1 and CDR2 are SNHLY and FYNNEI. The CDR3 sequence is 15 residues long. Written as DNA, the CDR3 is TGTGCCAGCAGAGGGCCAGGAGGTTTTCACAATGAGCAGTTCTTC. It is translated as CASRGPGGFHNEQFF.

The chain couples TRBV28 to TRBJ2-7, with 11 positions matching TRBD2. This CDR3 comprises 15 residues. V trimming: 6 bases; J trimming: 2 bases; junction bases outside the gene matches: 6. CDR1 and CDR2 from the germline V gene are MDHEN and SYDVKM. The CDR3 reads CASSPAGLAAYEQYF. The CDR3 DNA follows: TGTGCCAGCAGCCCAGCGGGACTAGCGGCCTACGAGCAGTACTTC.

The V and J genes are TRBV5-1 and TRBJ1-1; the D gene is possibly TRBD1 (6 bases). The ends were cut back, 2 bases at V and 6 bases at J, with 11 bases in the middle. Looked up from germline, CDR1 is SGHRS and CDR2 is YFSETQ. The CDR3 sequence is 13 residues long. This chain's CDR3 is CASSLDRTAEAFF. The DNA for the CDR3 is TGCGCCAGCAGCTTAGACAGGACGGCTGAAGCTTTCTTT.

In its sample, this clone was seen once. The CDR3 sequence: CASSQGRFAEAFF. CDR3 nucleotide sequence: TGTGCCAGCAGCCAAGGGAGGTTCGCTGAAGCTTTCTTT. This sequence joins TRBV4-2 and TRBJ1-1; D gene uncertain. Germline V lookup: CDR1 LGHNA, CDR2 YNFKEQ. V was clipped by 1 base and J by 6 bases, with 9 bases between them. The CDR3 length is 13 residues.

The chain recombines TRBV28 with TRBJ2-7; D unresolved. The CDR3 spans 12 residues. Germline assignment: CDR1 MDHEN and CDR2 SYDVKM. Trimming took 3 bases from V and 9 from J, leaving 12 bases between them. CDR3 nucleotide sequence: TGTGCCAGCAGTTTGTCACCTACGGGGCAGTACTTC. This sequence encodes CASSLSPTGQYF.

The V call is TRBV7-9, the J call TRBJ2-5, with 8 nucleotides matching TRBD2. After removal of 5 bases from V and 14 bases from J, the junction contained 7 bases not matched to a gene. The CDR3 extends over 11 amino acids. Germline-derived CDR1 and CDR2 are SEHNR and FQNEAQ (reference sequence). The CDR3 protein is CASSPGGENYF. The CDR3 bases are TGTGCCAGCAGCCCGGGAGGGGAAAATTACTTC.

The gene calls are TRBV28 and TRBJ1-1; D remains unclear. Germline V gene data show CDR1 as MDHEN and CDR2 as SYDVKM. V was pared by 7 bases and J by 8 bases, with 14 bases between. The CDR3 consists of 12 residues. The CDR3 is CASILPGVEAFF. CDR3 in DNA: TGTGCCAGCATCTTACCCGGGGTCGAAGCTTTCTTT.

This clone was detected once. The chain carries TRBV6-1 and TRBJ2-7, with D possibly TRBD2 on 6 matching bases. CDR1 is MNHNS, CDR2 SASEGT, per germline. The ends were cut back, 2 bases at V and 5 bases at J, with 16 bases in the middle. The CDR3 has 15 residues. The CDR3 DNA is TGTGCCAGCAGTGAACGGTCGCCGGGAGCCAACGAGCAGTACTTC. This gives the protein CASSERSPGANEQYF.

Turning to this clone: Mismatch with germline at one junction end may stem from a read error. The chain couples TRBV7-7 to TRBJ2-1, with D unclear. The CDR3 is 13 residues long. Germline V gene sequence: CDR1 SSHAT, CDR2 FNYEAQ (reference sequence). The CDR3 region has the DNA TGTGCTAGCAGCTTAGAAGTGAGGCGTGAGCAGTTCTTC. Its translation is CASSLEVRREQFF.

The rearrangement links TRBV27 to TRBJ1-2; a possible D gene is TRBD1 (6 bases). CDR1 and CDR2 from the germline V gene are MNHEY and SMNVEV (reference sequence). CDR3 length equals 15 residues. Trimming took 3 bases from V and 7 from J, leaving 18 bases between them. This chain's CDR3 is CASSFEAGDHSGYTF. The CDR3 DNA reads as TGTGCCAGCAGTTTCGAGGCAGGGGACCATTCTGGCTACACCTTC.

The chain has TRBV27 and TRBJ2-1, with D perhaps matching TRBD2 (5 bases). The CDR3 loop spans 16 amino acids. Trimming stripped 2 bases from V and 5 bases from J, with 16 bases between. Germline CDR1 reads MNHEY; CDR2 reads SMNVEV (reference sequence). For the CDR3, the DNA is TGTGCCAGCAGTTTAATCTCGTGGGAGCGGCACAATGAGCAGTTCTTC. Protein product: CASSLISWERHNEQFF.

This chain connects TRBV10-2 to TRBJ2-5, with D perhaps matching TRBD1 (5 bases). V lost 6 bases to trimming and J lost 1 base, with 15 bases between them. The V gene's germline CDR1 is WSHSY and CDR2 SAAADI. This CDR3 region has 15 residues. The CDR3 protein is CASSKQGNLQETQYF. The CDR3 DNA follows: TGCGCCAGCAGCAAGCAGGGAAATCTCCAAGAGACCCAGTACTTC.

The chain links TRBV10-2 to TRBJ2-1; TRBD2 aligns across 7 bases. Per germline, CDR1 WSHSY and CDR2 SAAADI. V lost 3 bases to trimming and J lost 4 bases; unmatched junction nucleotides: 3. This CDR3 region has 14 residues. CDR3 sequence (DNA): TGCGCCAGCAGTGACGGACTAGGATACAATGAGCAGTTCTTC. Protein sequence: CASSDGLGYNEQFF.

This chain joins TRBV20-1 and TRBJ2-1; D gene ambiguous. This CDR3 comprises 11 residues. Germline CDR1 reads DFQATT; CDR2 reads SNEGSKA (reference sequence). V lost 0 bases, J lost 8 bases, and 5 bases lay in between. This CDR3 reads CSARDIYEQFF. CDR3 bases: TGCAGTGCTAGAGATATCTATGAGCAGTTCTTC.

This clone occurred once. The CDR3 DNA reads TGTGCCAGCAGCTTTAGGAGCTTCTATGGCTACACCTTC. Translation gives CASSFRSFYGYTF. This chain links TRBV7-6 with TRBJ1-2, with D uncertain. Germline CDR1 reads SGHVS; CDR2 reads FNYEAQ. The CDR3 totals 13 residues. Trimming pared 3 bases from V and 4 bases from J, leaving 9 bases between.

CDR3 residues: CASSVGGQNTEAFF. As DNA, the CDR3 is TGTGCCAGCAGCGTAGGGGGACAAAACACTGAAGCTTTCTTT. The rearrangement uses TRBV9 and TRBJ1-1, with a possible D match to TRBD1 (6 bases). Trimming took 0 bases from V and 2 from J, leaving 8 bases between them. The CDR3 contains 14 residues. Germline V gene sequence: CDR1 SGDLS, CDR2 YYNGEE.

The V call is TRBV11-3, the J call TRBJ2-2; D is undetermined. V was clipped by 5 bases and J by 6 bases, with 10 bases between them. The CDR3 contains 13 residues. Germline V gene data show CDR1 as SGHNT and CDR2 as YENEEA. CDR3 residues: CASSPAASGELFF. The CDR3 DNA sequence: TGTGCCAGCAGCCCCGCGGCCTCCGGGGAGCTGTTTTTT. The full variable domain, completed using reference TRBV11-3 and TRBJ2-2, is EAGVVQSPRYKIIEKKQPVAFWCNPISGHNTLYWYLQNLGQGPELLIRYENEEAVDDSQLPKDRFSAERLKGVDSTLKIQPAELGDSAVYLCASSPAASGELFFGEGSRLTVL.

The chain joins TRBV28 to TRBJ2-7; the match to TRBD1 covers 9 bases. Germline trimming cut 1 base from V and 0 bases from J; bases unmatched to any gene: 7. The CDR3 covers 17 residues. Germline-derived CDR1 and CDR2 are MDHEN and SYDVKM. CDR3 nucleotide sequence: TGTGCCAGCAGTTTATTGCGGGCGGGACAGGGCTCCTACGAGCAGTACTTC. Protein product: CASSLLRAGQGSYEQYF.

V usage is TRBV30 and J usage is TRBJ1-3, with 9 bases lining up with TRBD1. CDR3 length equals 14 residues. CDR1 is GTSNPN and CDR2 is SVGIG in the germline V gene (reference sequence). Unmatched junction bases numbered 7, after V lost 2 bases and J lost 8 bases. The chain's CDR3 is CAWSRGTGLDTIYF. As DNA, the CDR3 is TGTGCCTGGAGTCGGGGGACAGGGTTAGACACCATATATTTT.